Listed below are T cell receptor beta chains from one sample, sequenced in a study of blood T cell repertoires in COVID-19. Assay used: immunoSEQ multiplex PCR; TCRdb lists only in-frame clones, some missing. Of some 150,000 clones detected, approximately 87% appear once; the ten largest clones hold approximately 11%. The specimen was peripheral blood. The source of these receptors is a woman aged 55-70 years with COVID-19, enrolled during active disease. CDR3s leave out the opening cysteine and the closing phenylalanine or tryptophan.

j_call v_call cdr3_length cdr3_aa
TRBJ2-1 TRBV5-4 13 ASSFPGERSNEQF
TRBJ2-7 TRBV24-1 11 ATQGQRNYEQY
TRBJ1-6 TRBV15 15 ATSRGGGGSLDSPLH
TRBJ1-6 TRBV9 12 ASRGVGRDSPLH
TRBJ2-7 TRBV7-9 8 ASSGLEQY
TRBJ2-7 TRBV19 11 ASSSKQGYEQY
TRBJ1-1 TRBV7-3 15 ASSPNSDRGLGTEAF
TRBJ1-1 TRBV5-8 13 ASSQRTGGNTEAF
TRBJ1-1 TRBV28 10 AVMAVNTEAF
TRBJ1-4 TRBV6-5 11 ASTNWGDEKLF
TRBJ1-1 TRBV5-1 14 ASSLSRQGPIPEAF
TRBJ1-4 TRBV28 13 ASSFIGQGNEKLF
TRBJ1-2 TRBV30 9 AWEQGRGYT
TRBJ2-7 TRBV19 11 ASSTGRISEQY
TRBJ1-1 TRBV7-9 13 ASSLGSRENTEAF
TRBJ1-2 TRBV19 11 ASSSPIGYGYT
TRBJ1-5 TRBV7-2 13 ASSYRDTSNQPQH
TRBJ2-7 TRBV11-2 12 ASSSASGSQEQY
TRBJ2-7 TRBV21-1 14 ASSKVQREGRDEQY
TRBJ2-7 TRBV14 16 ASSLRTGKPLDGYEQY
TRBJ2-3 TRBV4-3 12 ASSPPGPGETQY
TRBJ1-5 TRBV6-6 14 ASSLLTGGVNQPQH
TRBJ1-5 TRBV7-2 12 ASSLGIGNQPQH
TRBJ2-3 TRBV3-1/TRBV3-2 14 ASSPTHEVLTDTQY
TRBJ2-7 TRBV28 12 ATPDSYIIYEQY
TRBJ2-1 TRBV5-1 12 ASSSRLVDNEQF
TRBJ2-3 TRBV28 12 ASSPATGSDTQY
TRBJ2-3 TRBV7-2 11 ASSLVPSDTQY
TRBJ1-5 TRBV24-1 10 ATSDPNQPQH
TRBJ1-1 TRBV15 14 ATSRTGTGMNTEAF
TRBJ2-7 TRBV28 15 ASSSTYQTSGLYEQY
TRBJ2-7 TRBV6-6 10 ASRDTDSKQY
TRBJ2-1 TRBV10-3 13 AITKGLAGSNEQF
TRBJ1-6 TRBV9 14 ASSVGNRGLLGPLH
TRBJ1-5 TRBV12-3/TRBV12-4 10 ASSKGGQPQH
TRBJ2-3 TRBV5-1 12 ASSRSGSTDTQY
TRBJ2-5 TRBV7-2 13 ASSLAAGAEKTQY
TRBJ2-7 TRBV11-3 9 ASSFIEVQY
TRBJ2-2 TRBV10-3 9 ATLNTGELF
TRBJ2-1 TRBV6-2/TRBV6-3 15 ASSYSAGTSGRNEQF
TRBJ2-7 TRBV18 12 ASSPRDTHYEQY